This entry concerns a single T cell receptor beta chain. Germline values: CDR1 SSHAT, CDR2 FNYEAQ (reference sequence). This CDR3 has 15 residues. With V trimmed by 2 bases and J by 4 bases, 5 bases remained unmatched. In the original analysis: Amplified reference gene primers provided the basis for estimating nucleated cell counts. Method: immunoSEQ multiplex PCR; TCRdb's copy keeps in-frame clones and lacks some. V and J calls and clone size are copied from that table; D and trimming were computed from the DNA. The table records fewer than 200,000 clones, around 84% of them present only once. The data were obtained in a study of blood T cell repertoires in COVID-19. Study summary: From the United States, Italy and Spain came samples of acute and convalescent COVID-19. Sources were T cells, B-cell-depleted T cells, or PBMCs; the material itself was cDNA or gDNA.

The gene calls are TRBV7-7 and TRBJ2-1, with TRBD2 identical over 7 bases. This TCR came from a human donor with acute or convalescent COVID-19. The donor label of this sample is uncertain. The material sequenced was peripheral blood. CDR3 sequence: CASSLRAGDYNEQFF. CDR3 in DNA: TGTGCCAGCAGCTTAAGGGCGGGGGATTACAATGAGCAGTTCTTC.